Below, 14 T cell receptor beta chains from the same sample are listed, as sequenced in a study of shared T cell receptors in the human thymus (dated by TCRdb to about 2021). Receptor amplification or capture employed the immunoSEQ multiplex PCR assay. Here the immuneACCESS table is served through TCRdb, limited to in-frame sequences with V and J called. Missing clones are a known gap in these copies; in checked studies unresolved V genes cover under half, and the rest lacks a known reason. The sample yields roughly 500,000 clones; about four fifths were counted once. The ten largest clones take up about 0.013% of the sample. The sample was also linked to a second study, of human thymus T cells.

The source material was thymocytes. The receptors originated from a boy under two years old with a congenital heart defect. Donor details come from another sample of the same person, matched by shared clones.

As regards this clone: The same CDR3 also results from other DNA sequences found in this sample. The gene calls are TRBV6-1 and TRBJ2-7; TRBD1 matches 7 bases. The CDR3 length is 13 residues. Germline V CDR1 and CDR2: MNHNS, SASEGT. J was trimmed by 4 bases and V by 4 bases; bases with no gene match: 4. CDR3 sequence: CASSGETGYEQYF. CDR3 bases: TGTGCCAGCAGTGGAGAGACAGGGTACGAGCAGTACTTC.

There are a few counts of this clone. The gene calls are TRBV4-1 and TRBJ2-7, with TRBD2 matching 11 bases. J lost 1 base, V lost 5 bases, and 7 bases had no gene match. Germline V gene sequence: CDR1 MGHRA, CDR2 YSYEKL. This CDR3 spans 16 amino acids. The CDR3, as DNA: TGCGCCAGCAGCATACCGGGACTAGCGGAGTCCTACGAGCAGTACTTC. It translates to CASSIPGLAESYEQYF.

The chain employs TRBV5-6 and TRBJ2-1; D uncertain. V lost 2 bases, J lost 0 bases, and 9 bases lay in between. CDR3 length equals 15 residues. Germline assignment: CDR1 SGHDT and CDR2 YYEEEE. The CDR3 DNA follows: TGTGCCAGCAGCTTAGACGGCGGCTCCTACAATGAGCAGTTCTTC. This sequence encodes CASSLDGGSYNEQFF.

The chain couples TRBV28 to TRBJ2-1; 9 bases are shared with TRBD2. Trimming cost V 2 bases and J 4 bases; bases outside gene matches: 3. CDR3 length equals 15 residues. Per germline, CDR1 MDHEN and CDR2 SYDVKM. The CDR3 DNA is TGTGCCAGCAGTTTAGGGACTAGCCGTTACAATGAGCAGTTCTTC. It translates to CASSLGTSRYNEQFF.

This clone was detected only a few times. The CDR3 sequence is CASSLSYRNSYEQYF. Written as DNA, the CDR3 is TGTGCCAGCAGTTTATCCTACAGGAATTCCTACGAGCAGTACTTC. The chain uses TRBV28 and TRBJ2-7; perhaps TRBD1 as D (5 bases). CDR1 and CDR2 (germline): MDHEN, SYDVKM. V lost 1 base to trimming and J lost 1 base, with 11 bases between them. CDR3 size: 15 residues. Supplemented by reference TRBV28 and TRBJ2-7, the full variable domain reads DVKVTQSSRYLVKRTGEKVFLECVQDMDHENMFWYRQDPGLGLRLIYFSYDVKMKEKGDIPEGYSVSREKKERFSLILESASTNQTSMYLCASSLSYRNSYEQYFGPGTRLTVT.

The chain carries TRBV11-2 and TRBJ2-1; 13 bases align to TRBD2. Germline V lookup: CDR1 SGHAT, CDR2 FQNNGV. Trimming removed 5 bases from V and 7 bases from J; junction bases left unmatched: 8. This CDR3 contains 16 residues. The CDR3 DNA sequence: TGTGCCAGCAGCGCCGGACTAGCGGGAGTAAGGAATGAGCAGTTCTTC. Its translation is CASSAGLAGVRNEQFF.

A single count supports this clone. The chain employs TRBV27 and TRBJ2-5; D perhaps matches TRBD2 (6 bases). V was shortened by 1 base and J by 0 bases, with 12 bases between the two germline ends. Per the germline V gene, CDR1 is MNHEY and CDR2 is SMNVEV (reference sequence). CDR3 length equals 16 residues. The CDR3 coding sequence is TGTGCCAGCAGTTTATTGTCTAGCGCCGACCAAGAGACCCAGTACTTC. It translates to CASSLLSSADQETQYF.

The rearrangement joins TRBV15 to TRBJ2-7; 10 nucleotides agree with TRBD1. This CDR3 contains 13 residues. Losses at the gene ends were 6 bases for V and 5 bases for J; bases not matched to a gene: 4. From germline, CDR1 is LNHNV and CDR2 YYDKDF (reference sequence). This chain's CDR3 is CATRRDRGHEQYF. The DNA for the CDR3 is TGTGCCACCAGACGGGACAGGGGTCACGAGCAGTACTTC.

V is TRBV4-3 and J is TRBJ1-1; a possible D gene is TRBD1 (5 bases). Trimming removed 0 bases from V and 6 bases from J, with 8 bases in between. Germline CDR1 LGHNA, CDR2 YSLEER. The CDR3 consists of 13 residues. The CDR3 bases are TGCGCCAGCAGCCAAGAAACGGGGGCTGAAGCTTTCTTT. It yields the protein CASSQETGAEAFF.

This clone has just a few counts. This chain connects TRBV21-1 to TRBJ2-7; TRBD1 is the table's D call and was not checked against the DNA. TRBV21-1 corresponds to a pseudogene. This CDR3 is built from 15 residues. The CDR3 DNA sequence: TGTGCCAGCAGCAAAGGGGACAGGTTACCCTACGAGCAGTACTTC. This translates into CASSKGDRLPYEQYF.

V and J are TRBV30 and TRBJ2-1, with 10 bases lining up with TRBD2. The CDR3 totals 15 residues. The J segment lost 9 bases and the V segment lost 1 base, leaving 9 bases of the junction unmatched. The germline gives CDR1 GTSNPN, CDR2 SVGIG (reference sequence). The CDR3 bases are TGTGCCTGGAGTGCCCGCCTAGCGGGAGTGAGTGAGCAGTTCTTC. It specifies CAWSARLAGVSEQFF.

Notes on this clone: This CDR3 is also generated by other DNA sequences in the sample. The chain couples TRBV4-1 to TRBJ1-1; D is ambiguous. Trimming removed 3 bases from V and 2 bases from J, with 16 bases in between. The CDR3 contains 16 residues. Germline values: CDR1 MGHRA, CDR2 YSYEKL. In DNA form, the CDR3 reads TGCGCCAGCAGCCAGCCCGACGGACGGGATAACACTGAAGCTTTCTTT. Translating gives CASSQPDGRDNTEAFF.

The CDR3 bases are TGTGCCAGCAGCTTACGGACTAGCCACTACGAGCAGTACTTC. It is translated as CASSLRTSHYEQYF. The chain couples TRBV14 to TRBJ2-7; TRBD2 matches 8 bases. V shed 5 bases, J shed 3 bases, and the junction held 6 bases outside the gene matches. CDR3 length: 14 amino acids. Germline CDR1 SGHDN, CDR2 FVKESK.

The chain is built from TRBV5-1 and TRBJ2-5; TRBD2 agrees at 9 bases. The CDR3 runs 18 residues. J lost 2 bases, V lost 4 bases, and 15 bases had no gene match. Germline-derived CDR1 and CDR2 are SGHRS and YFSETQ. The CDR3: CASSPRKWREGQQETQYF. The CDR3 DNA is TGCGCCAGCAGCCCCCGCAAATGGCGGGAGGGCCAACAAGAGACCCAGTACTTC.